The rows below give T cell receptor beta chains drawn from one sample of a study of T-cell reconstitution after alpha-beta-depleted transplantation in children. TCRdb re-called the PCR reads through MiXCR, storing one row per CDR3 protein. The sample holds 200,000 to 250,000 distinct CDR3 sequences, 20% to 30% seen once. The sequenced sample was PBMCs, mostly from graft donor cells, obtained 360 days after TCRalphabeta/CD19-depleted stem cell transplant. The origin of the receptors is a female patient aged 2 to 10 who had a stem cell transplant for congenital amegakaryocytic thrombocytopenia, so the T cells may come from the graft donor. Each CDR3 is given without its conserved first and last residue. Clone size, where shown, is once, few, many, or a class for clones that have expanded.

J gene: TRBJ1-3; clone size: NA; V gene: TRBV29-1; CDR3 protein: SVEDGWAGGSGNTIY
J gene: TRBJ2-1; clone size: few; V gene: TRBV7-9; CDR3 protein: ASSFLAGFDEQF
J gene: TRBJ2-6; clone size: once; V gene: TRBV4-1; CDR3 protein: ASSQGRASGANVLT
J gene: TRBJ2-7; clone size: few; V gene: TRBV20-1; CDR3 protein: SLSDSGEQY
J gene: TRBJ2-3; clone size: NA; V gene: TRBV11-2; CDR3 protein: ASSLERSADGSTDTQY
J gene: TRBJ2-3; clone size: few; V gene: TRBV5-1; CDR3 protein: ASIFDTDTQY
J gene: TRBJ1-6; clone size: few; V gene: TRBV5-1; CDR3 protein: ASSSNGRDIVSPLH
J gene: TRBJ2-3; clone size: NA; V gene: TRBV11-3; CDR3 protein: ASSLSGVYTDTQY
J gene: TRBJ2-3; clone size: NA; V gene: TRBV6-6; CDR3 protein: ASSSPAPDTQY
J gene: TRBJ1-5; clone size: few; V gene: TRBV29-1; CDR3 protein: SVATGRNQPQH
J gene: TRBJ2-5; clone size: NA; V gene: TRBV10-3; CDR3 protein: AISESTSETQY
J gene: TRBJ2-1; clone size: NA; V gene: TRBV2; CDR3 protein: ALRQGGTGGQF
J gene: TRBJ1-2; clone size: NA; V gene: TRBV4-3; CDR3 protein: ASSQEDRTGYGYT
J gene: TRBJ2-7; clone size: NA; V gene: TRBV7-2; CDR3 protein: ASGGGQWYEQY
J gene: TRBJ2-5; clone size: NA; V gene: TRBV20-1; CDR3 protein: SAPGAETQY
J gene: TRBJ1-5; clone size: few; V gene: TRBV28; CDR3 protein: ASSFPGGSQPQH
J gene: TRBJ2-3; clone size: few; V gene: TRBV10-1; CDR3 protein: ASSESRGGGRTSTDTQY
J gene: TRBJ2-5; clone size: many; V gene: TRBV7-6; CDR3 protein: ASSHRETQY
J gene: TRBJ1-1; clone size: NA; V gene: TRBV13; CDR3 protein: ASSPGQGITEAF
J gene: TRBJ1-5; clone size: NA; V gene: TRBV10-3; CDR3 protein: ARHRASNQPQH
J gene: TRBJ1-1; clone size: NA; V gene: TRBV14; CDR3 protein: ASSPAGVAEAF
J gene: TRBJ1-4; clone size: NA; V gene: TRBV20-1; CDR3 protein: SARVSATNEKLF
J gene: TRBJ2-3; clone size: NA; V gene: TRBV20-1; CDR3 protein: SAPLQGTDTQY
J gene: TRBJ1-1; clone size: NA; V gene: TRBV28; CDR3 protein: ASSLVGTPIENTEAF
J gene: TRBJ2-2; clone size: once; V gene: TRBV6-5; CDR3 protein: ASSYGRGMNTGELF
J gene: TRBJ1-5; clone size: few; V gene: TRBV7-2; CDR3 protein: ASSFYRGWSQPQH
J gene: TRBJ2-2; clone size: NA; V gene: TRBV5-1; CDR3 protein: ASSPDRGLTGELF
J gene: TRBJ2-7; clone size: many; V gene: TRBV6-1; CDR3 protein: ASRRDSDGSYEQY
J gene: TRBJ2-3; clone size: few; V gene: TRBV20-1; CDR3 protein: SASSRGSTDTQY
J gene: TRBJ1-6; clone size: few; V gene: TRBV12-3/TRBV12-4; CDR3 protein: ASSLTAGSPLH
J gene: TRBJ2-6; clone size: few; V gene: TRBV5-1; CDR3 protein: ASSWAGEQRGANVLT
J gene: TRBJ2-7; clone size: NA; V gene: TRBV5-1; CDR3 protein: ASSQGQGAWEQY
J gene: TRBJ2-1; clone size: NA; V gene: TRBV27; CDR3 protein: ASKFYGGRANEQF
J gene: TRBJ2-4; clone size: once; V gene: TRBV4-3; CDR3 protein: ASSQVLSTRGRNIQY
J gene: TRBJ2-7; clone size: few; V gene: TRBV5-5; CDR3 protein: ASSLAGLYGDRAYEQY
J gene: TRBJ2-2; clone size: NA; V gene: TRBV4-1; CDR3 protein: ASSQERGPTGELF
J gene: TRBJ2-1; clone size: NA; V gene: TRBV5-1; CDR3 protein: ASSLLRGPNEQF
J gene: TRBJ2-3; clone size: NA; V gene: TRBV20-1; CDR3 protein: SASGLAETTDTQY
J gene: TRBJ2-7; clone size: NA; V gene: TRBV5-1; CDR3 protein: ASSLVPDDYYEQY
J gene: TRBJ2-2; clone size: NA; V gene: TRBV7-9; CDR3 protein: ASRHWTNSNTGELF
J gene: TRBJ1-1; clone size: NA; V gene: TRBV29-1; CDR3 protein: SVVRAGRKLNTEAF
J gene: TRBJ2-1; clone size: NA; V gene: TRBV7-2; CDR3 protein: ASSLAASAAYNEQF
J gene: TRBJ2-1; clone size: NA; V gene: TRBV7-9; CDR3 protein: ASNLQGAPDEQF
J gene: TRBJ2-5; clone size: once; V gene: TRBV14; CDR3 protein: ASSPWTGISETQY
J gene: TRBJ2-1; clone size: NA; V gene: TRBV6-5; CDR3 protein: ASSSLRLRRGEQF
J gene: TRBJ2-1; clone size: NA; V gene: TRBV20-1; CDR3 protein: SASGLASYNEQF
J gene: TRBJ2-1; clone size: few; V gene: TRBV12-3/TRBV12-4; CDR3 protein: ASSSQRGGTYNEQF
J gene: TRBJ2-7; clone size: few; V gene: TRBV30; CDR3 protein: AWSVRRGQGAREQY
J gene: TRBJ2-7; clone size: NA; V gene: TRBV12-3/TRBV12-4; CDR3 protein: ASRRTSDYEQY
J gene: TRBJ1-4; clone size: NA; V gene: TRBV4-3; CDR3 protein: ASSQDLGGQGNEKLF
J gene: TRBJ2-7; clone size: NA; V gene: TRBV12-3/TRBV12-4; CDR3 protein: ASSFQGSAYEQY